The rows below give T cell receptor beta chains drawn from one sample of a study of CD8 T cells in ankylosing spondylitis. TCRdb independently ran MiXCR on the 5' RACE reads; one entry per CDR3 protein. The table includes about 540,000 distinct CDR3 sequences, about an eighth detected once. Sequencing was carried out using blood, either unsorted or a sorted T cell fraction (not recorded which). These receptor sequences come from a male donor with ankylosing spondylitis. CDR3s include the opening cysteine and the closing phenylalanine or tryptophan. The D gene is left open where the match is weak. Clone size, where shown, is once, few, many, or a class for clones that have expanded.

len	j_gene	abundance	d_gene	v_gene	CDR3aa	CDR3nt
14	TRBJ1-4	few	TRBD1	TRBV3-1	CASSLTGLNEKLFF	TGTGCCAGCAGCCTGACAGGGCTCAATGAAAAACTGTTTTTT
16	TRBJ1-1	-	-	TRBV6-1	CASRRGFVLDNTEAFF	TGTGCCAGCAGGAGGGGGTTCGTCCTCGACAACACTGAAGCTTTCTTT
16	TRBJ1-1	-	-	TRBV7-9	CASSSSMQGDNTEAFF	TGTGCCAGCAGCTCCTCAATGCAGGGAGATAACACTGAAGCTTTCTTT
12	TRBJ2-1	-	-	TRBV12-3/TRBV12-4	CASSYRGNEQFF	TGTGCCAGCAGTTATCGGGGGAATGAGCAGTTCTTC
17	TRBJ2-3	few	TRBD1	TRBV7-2	CASSLNPGQGAGDTQYF	TGTGCCAGCAGCTTAAACCCGGGACAGGGGGCGGGAGATACGCAGTATTTT
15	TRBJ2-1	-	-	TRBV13	CASSLFQSSYNEQFF	TGTGCCAGCAGCTTATTTCAAAGCTCCTACAATGAGCAGTTCTTC
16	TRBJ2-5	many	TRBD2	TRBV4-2	CASSQGLAGGPQTQYF	TGTGCCAGCAGCCAAGGACTAGCGGGAGGGCCCCAGACCCAGTACTTC
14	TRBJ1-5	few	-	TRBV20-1	CSALGLDSNQPQHF	TGCAGTGCTCTTGGGTTGGATAGCAATCAGCCCCAGCATTTT
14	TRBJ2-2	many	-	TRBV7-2	CASSATRGTGELFF	TGTGCCAGCAGTGCTACCCGTGGCACCGGGGAGCTGTTTTTT
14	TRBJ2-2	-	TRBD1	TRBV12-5	CASGLADRAGELFF	TGTGCTAGTGGTTTGGCCGACAGGGCCGGGGAGCTGTTTTTT
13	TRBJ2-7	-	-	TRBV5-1	CASKGDGSYEQYF	TGCGCCAGCAAGGGGGACGGCTCCTACGAGCAGTACTTC
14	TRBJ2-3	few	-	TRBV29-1	CSVRQGLSTDTQYF	TGCAGCGTTCGTCAGGGACTTAGCACAGATACGCAGTATTTT
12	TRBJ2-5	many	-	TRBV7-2	CASSLARETQYF	TGTGCCAGCAGCTTAGCGCGGGAGACCCAGTACTTC
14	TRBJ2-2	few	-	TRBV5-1	CASSLVQGTGELFF	TGCGCCAGCAGCTTGGTACAGGGTACGGGGGAGCTGTTTTTT
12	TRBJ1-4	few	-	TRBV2	CASSEGAEKLFF	TGTGCCAGCAGTGAAGGAGCTGAAAAACTGTTTTTT
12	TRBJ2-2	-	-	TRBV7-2	CASPEAGGELFF	TGTGCCAGCCCCGAGGCTGGCGGGGAGCTGTTTTTT
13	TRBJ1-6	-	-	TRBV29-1	CSVAEGNNSPLHF	TGCAGCGTTGCTGAGGGGAACAATTCACCCCTCCACTTT
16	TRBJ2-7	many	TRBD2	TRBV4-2	CASSPGLAGSSYEQYF	TGTGCCAGCAGCCCGGGACTAGCGGGGAGCTCCTACGAGCAGTACTTC
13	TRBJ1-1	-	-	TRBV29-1	CSVARGSNTEAFF	TGCAGCGTTGCCAGGGGTTCGAACACTGAAGCTTTCTTT
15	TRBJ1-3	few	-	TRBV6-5	CASSYGGTRGNTIYF	TGTGCCAGCAGTTACGGCGGGACGAGAGGAAACACCATATATTTT
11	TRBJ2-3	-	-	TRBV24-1	CATGVTDTQYF	TGTGCCACCGGAGTCACAGATACGCAGTATTTT
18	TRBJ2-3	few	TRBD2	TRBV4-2	CASSRGSRAGGPTDTQYF	TGTGCCAGCAGCCGGGGGTCCCGGGCGGGAGGGCCTACAGATACGCAGTATTTT
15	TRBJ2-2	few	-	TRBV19	CASTIGGAITGELFF	TGTGCCAGTACCATAGGGGGGGCGATCACCGGGGAGCTGTTTTTT
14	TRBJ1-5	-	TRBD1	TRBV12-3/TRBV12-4	CASSLNRGAQPQHF	TGTGCCAGCAGCCTAAACAGGGGCGCTCAGCCCCAGCATTTT
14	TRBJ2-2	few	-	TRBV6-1	CASSRPQGGGELFF	TGTGCCAGCAGCAGGCCACAGGGAGGCGGGGAGCTGTTTTTT
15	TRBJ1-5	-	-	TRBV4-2	CASSQVLTGDQPQHF	TGTGCCAGCAGCCAAGTCCTCACAGGAGATCAGCCCCAGCATTTT
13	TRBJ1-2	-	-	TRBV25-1	CASSRDVNYGYTF	TGTGCCAGCTCCAGAGACGTAAACTATGGCTACACCTTC
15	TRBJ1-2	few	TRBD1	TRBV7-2	CASSHTGAVRYGYTF	TGTGCCAGCAGCCACACAGGGGCTGTTAGGTATGGCTACACCTTC
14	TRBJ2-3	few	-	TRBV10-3	CAIRMTDGTDTQYF	TGTGCCATCAGAATGACAGACGGCACAGATACGCAGTATTTT
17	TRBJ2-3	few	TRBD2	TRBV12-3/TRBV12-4	CASSQDGTSGSTDTQYF	TGTGCCAGCAGCCAAGACGGGACTAGCGGGAGCACAGATACGCAGTATTTT
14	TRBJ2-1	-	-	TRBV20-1	CSARNPPSYNEQFF	TGCAGTGCTAGGAACCCGCCATCCTACAATGAGCAGTTCTTC
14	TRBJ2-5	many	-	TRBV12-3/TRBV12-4	CAVTRGSLQETQYF	TGTGCCGTAACTCGGGGCAGCCTCCAAGAGACCCAGTACTTC
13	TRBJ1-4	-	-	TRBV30	CACAGWGNEKLFF	TGTGCCTGCGCAGGGTGGGGTAATGAAAAACTGTTTTTT
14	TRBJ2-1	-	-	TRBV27	CASRLGFGPKEQFF	TGTGCCAGCAGACTAGGCTTCGGGCCGAAGGAGCAGTTCTTC
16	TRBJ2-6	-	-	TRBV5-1	CASSTYVVAGANVLTF	TGCGCCAGCAGCACCTACGTCGTGGCCGGGGCCAACGTCCTGACTTTC
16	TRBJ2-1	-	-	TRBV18	CASSPPGSGSYNEQFF	TGTGCCAGCTCACCACCGGGTAGCGGTTCCTACAATGAGCAGTTCTTC
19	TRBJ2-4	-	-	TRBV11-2	CASSPIATSAPGAKNIQYF	TGTGCCAGCAGCCCAATAGCGACCTCAGCGCCGGGAGCCAAAAACATTCAGTACTTC
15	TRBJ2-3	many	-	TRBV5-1	CASSFRGQPTDTQYF	TGCGCCAGCAGCTTCCGTGGGCAGCCAACAGATACGCAGTATTTT
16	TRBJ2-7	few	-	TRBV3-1	CASSQEFGTGQYEQYF	TGTGCCAGCAGCCAAGAATTCGGAACAGGGCAGTACGAGCAGTACTTC
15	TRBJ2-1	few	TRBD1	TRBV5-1	CASSRDRGGGNEQFF	TGCGCCAGCAGCAGGGACAGGGGAGGGGGTAATGAGCAGTTCTTC
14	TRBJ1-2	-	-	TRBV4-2	CASSQEEGQRGYTF	TGTGCCAGCAGCCAAGAAGAGGGGCAGCGGGGCTACACCTTC